Sequencing of this T cell receptor (beta chain) was carried out in a study of response to subunit inactivated influenza vaccine. This clonotype was detected ten times or more. Its antigen is not identified. TCRdb called the RT-PCR reads again in MiXCR, with one record for every CDR3 protein. The table includes about 530,000 distinct CDR3 sequences, 10% to 15% detected once. Points from the study as a whole: Few additional T cells are recruited per seasonal influenza vaccination, authors suggested.

V lost 4 bases and J 4 bases, leaving 14 bases between the germline ends. CDR3 length equals 15 residues. Germline loops: CDR1 MNHEY, CDR2 SVGEGT. The specimen comprised PBMCs from blood, sampled roughly 48 days after vaccination. J is TRBJ2-1 and V is TRBV6-2 or TRBV6-3; D remains ambiguous. The TCR comes from a man in his fifties or sixties who received an inactivated influenza vaccine. This CDR3 is CASSWIGLTYNEQFF. The DNA of the CDR3 is TGTGCCAGCAGTTGGATCGGCTTGACATACAATGAGCAGTTCTTC.